This T cell receptor beta chain was sequenced during a study of T cell repertoires in cytomegalovirus infection. Overall study context: CMV epitopes used comprised recently identified HLA-C-restricted ones and well-studied HLA-B-restricted ones. Whole-study findings and limits: People with CMV and the relevant HLA were identified by cumulative public TCR beta family frequency. CMV-specific TCR beta clonotypes restricted by HLA-C dominated the ex vivo response.

TCRdb itself ran the reads through MiXCR, one entry per CDR3 protein. The sample contains approximately 390,000 distinct CDR3 sequences, roughly 34% of which appear only once. Of note for this clonotype: What it binds is not known.

CDR1 ENHRY and CDR2 SYGVKD come from the germline V gene. CDR3 size: 17 residues. The ends lost 6 bases at V and 5 bases at J; junction bases unmatched: 9. The source was cultured PBMCs, collected from culture after CMV antigen stimulation. The origin of this receptor is a human donor in good health (CMV status not recorded). Some clones in this sample may be carry-over from other donors' samples. The chain combines TRBV10-3 with TRBJ2-5; TRBD2 matches 16 bases. The CDR3: CAIREGLAGGNAETQYF. The CDR3 DNA follows: TGTGCCATCAGAGAGGGACTAGCGGGAGGGAATGCGGAGACCCAGTACTTC.